This T cell receptor beta chain emerged from a study of Ad26.COV2.S vaccination and SARS-CoV-2 variants (dated by TCRdb to 2020 to 2023). With respect to the entire study: Vaccine-arm donors were drawn from COV1001, a multicentre, randomized, double-blind, placebo-controlled phase I-IIa trial of Ad26.COV2.S in healthy adults. Ad26.COV2.S was given intramuscularly at 5x10^10 or 1x10^11 viral particles, as a single shot or as two shots 56 days apart. TCRbeta repertoire sequencing was used to assess the specificity and breadth of SARS-CoV-2-reactive T cell receptors after Ad26.COV2.S vaccination. The TCR-sequenced set comprised about 30 samples: approximately 19 Ad26.COV2.S vaccine recipients, 5 placebo recipients and 8 SARS-CoV-2 convalescent individuals. Trial participants were randomized into five groups of five: low-dose or high-dose Ad26.COV2.S given once or twice, or placebo on both occasions. Throughout the experiments and outcome assessment, investigators stayed blinded to trial group allocation.

This clone was seen a single time. Its binding antigen is unknown. One base away there is no much larger clone; base qualities are not given. The sample's treatment or condition label is to be understood as: approximately 18 received Ad26.COV2.S at low or high dose, single or two shots; five or six received placebo; per-sample allocation not given. For vaccine and placebo recipients, repertoires were sequenced using samples collected on day 63 after the first injection. In Cohort 1b, about 25 adults aged 18-55 years were enrolled at a single site in Boston, USA, between 29 July and 7 August 2020. Ad26.COV2.S was a replication-incompetent adenovirus type 26 vector expressing a prefusion-stabilized SARS-CoV-2 spike protein from the original Wuhan strain. The CDR3, from cysteine to phenylalanine, totals 15 residues. Only the CDR3 part of the read is kept: 45 bases, read in frame from the first base. Trimming takes 6 bases off V and 3 bases off J; junction bases not matched to a gene: 7. In the germline V gene, CDR1 corresponds to MDHEN and CDR2 to SYDVKM.

The research as a whole found: After vaccination, spike-specific CD8+ and CD4+ T cell responses were reported to show substantial breadth. It was noted by the authors that total T cell responses may have been underestimated by the TCR breadth and depth analyses. Spike-specific TCR breadth was higher in Ad26.COV2.S recipients than in placebo recipients (P = 0.0014). The study was not powered for comparison of responses between vaccine doses or regimens. Vaccine and placebo recipients had comparable non-spike TCR breadth, which fits with the vaccine containing only spike.

TCRbeta CDR3 regions were sequenced with the immunoSEQ Assay. After extraction, genomic DNA underwent amplification by bias-controlled multiplex PCR, followed by high-throughput sequencing. On the study's bioinformatics: To quantify the absolute abundance of each unique TCRbeta CDR3 region, sequences were collapsed and filtered. Usable DNA was measured by amplifying reference genes present in all nucleated cells, and TCRbeta template counts were normalized to that usable DNA to estimate T cell fraction. Repertoire TCRs were annotated as SARS-CoV-2-specific when V gene, CDR3 amino acid sequence and J gene were exactly matched to a known reactive TCR set. The reference SARS-CoV-2 TCR set was derived from MIRA and filtered for enrichment in COVID-19-positive ImmuneCODE repertoires, a step that removed public or cross-reactive TCRs. Drawing on the MIRA antigens, annotated TCRs were analysed further at the level of specific ORF or position within ORF. Breadth was defined as annotated unique rearrangements over total unique productive rearrangements; depth was the summed frequency of those rearrangements. TCR breadth was compared between groups using two-sided Wilcoxon rank-sum tests. Entries here come from immuneACCESS through TCRdb and include only in-frame sequences with V and J called. Some clones fail to appear in such tables; in the studies checked, an unresolved V gene covers under half of the shortfall, and the cause of the remainder is unknown. D and trimming were read from the DNA, whereas the V and J calls and clone size are those reported in that table. The sample contains about 350,000 clones, about 88% of them found a single time. The ten largest clones take up roughly 3.1% of the sample.

The clonotype originates from a person aged 18-65 years who received the Ad26.COV2.S COVID-19 vaccine or a placebo. Sequenced material: peripheral blood, taken in a trial of Ad26.COV2.S vaccine versus placebo. The V gene is TRBV28 and the J gene is TRBJ2-7, with 11 bases matching TRBD2. CDR3 loop: CASSSIAGGYYEQYF. Read as DNA, the sequence is TGTGCCAGCAGCTCCATAGCGGGAGGGTACTACGAGCAGTACTTC.